This T cell receptor beta chain was documented in a study of T-cell memory formation after mild COVID-19. Study-wide results and caveats: Contracting CD8+ clones were enriched in EMRA, CD4+ mainly in CM and EM. Later expanders leaned toward CD4+, whereas clones contracting from day 15 to 85 were balanced CD4/CD8. The appearance of some responding clones in pre-infection memory suggested that cross-reactive memory joined.

The sample holds a few counts of this clonotype. Its target is not known. Trimming removed 4 bases from V and 4 bases from J, with 12 bases in between. There are 13 residues in the CDR3. Germline V lookup: CDR1 SQVTM, CDR2 ANQGSEA. Via MiXCR, TCRdb re-called the 5' RACE reads, giving one row per CDR3 protein. The data show more than 200,000 distinct CDR3 sequences, about 15% seen once. Sequenced: PBMCs or a T cell subset sorted from them (not recorded which). The rearrangement joins TRBV29-1 to TRBJ2-3, with D possibly TRBD2 on 5 matching bases. The sequence derives from a man aged 18 to 29 who had mild COVID-19 (a few samples of this study predate the infection). Cell type and time point are not known. The CDR3: CSVGLGVPDTQYF. The CDR3 DNA follows: TGCAGCGTTGGCCTCGGGGTCCCAGATACGCAGTATTTT.